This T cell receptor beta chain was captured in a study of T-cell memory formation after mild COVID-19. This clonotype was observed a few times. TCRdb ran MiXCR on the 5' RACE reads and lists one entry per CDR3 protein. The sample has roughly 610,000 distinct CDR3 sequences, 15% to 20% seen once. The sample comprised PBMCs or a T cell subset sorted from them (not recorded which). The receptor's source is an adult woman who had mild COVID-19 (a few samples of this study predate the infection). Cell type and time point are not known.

CDR3 in amino acids: CASSLVVLREGRDEQFF. CDR3 nucleotide sequence: TGCGCCAGCAGCTTGGTAGTCTTGCGGGAGGGCCGGGATGAGCAGTTCTTC. V is TRBV5-1 and J is TRBJ2-1, with 9 bases fitting TRBD2. The CDR3 totals 17 residues. V trimming: 0 bases; J trimming: 8 bases; junction bases outside the gene matches: 12. Germline assignment: CDR1 SGHRS and CDR2 YFSETQ.